This T cell receptor (beta chain) stems from a study of T cell repertoires in cytomegalovirus infection. TCRdb re-called the reads through MiXCR, storing one row per CDR3 protein. The data show more than 250,000 distinct CDR3 sequences, roughly 25% seen once. V was cut by 1 base and J by 7 bases, with 7 bases left in between. This CDR3 region has 12 residues. Germline CDR1 and CDR2: SQVTM and ANQGSEA. General study findings and limits: Totalled public TCR beta family frequency picked out people who carried CMV plus the relevant HLA. Dominating the ex vivo response were TCR beta clonotypes that were CMV-specific and HLA-C-restricted.

Turning to this clonotype: The antigen remains undetermined.

Sequences were derived from cultured PBMCs, sampled from culture after CMV antigen stimulation. This chain uses TRBV29-1 with TRBJ2-2, with D possibly being TRBD2 (5 bases). This clonotype originated in a human donor in good health (CMV status not recorded). Some clones in this sample may be carry-over from other donors' samples. CDR3 sequence reads: CSVEVGGGELFF. CDR3 coding DNA: TGCAGCGTTGAAGTAGGAGGCGGGGAGCTGTTTTTT.